Detailed here is one TCR beta chain. This clone has a single count. Its antigen is currently not known. Within one base of it there is no much larger clone, and no base qualities were kept. TCRbeta CDR3 regions were amplified from genomic DNA by means of the immunoSEQ Assay, a bias-controlled multiplex PCR. The paper's data handling went like this. The number of nucleated cells in each sample was estimated from the amplification of reference gene primers within the assay. To quantify the absolute abundance of each unique TCRbeta CDR3 rearrangement, sequence reads were collapsed and filtered. For each sample, productive Simpson clonality was calculated as the square root of Simpson's diversity index across productive rearrangements. The immuneACCESS repertoire file appears here via TCRdb, limited to in-frame rearrangements. These files lack a portion of the clones; in checked studies, under half of the deficit traces to unresolved V genes, and the cause of the others is not known. The V and J calls and clone size are taken from that table; D and trimming were inferred from the DNA. This sample lists about 290,000 clones; approximately 91% were detected once. The leading ten clones occupy 1.5% to 2% of the sample.

The sample originates from a study of blood T cell repertoires in COVID-19 (TCRdb year 2020). For context, the study as a whole: Collaborator samples came from the United States, Italy and Spain and covered acute and convalescent phases of COVID-19. Subjects who had been exposed to COVID-19, were actively infected with it, or had recovered from it provided the deeply sampled blood TCRbeta repertoires that made up the dataset. HLA class I and class II types, where available, came from metadata supplied by the sample provider rather than from assay-based typing. The repertoires were released in a freely available public database intended as a resource for research on the immune response to SARS-CoV-2. Samples were obtained from the ongoing ImmuneRACE study (first 160 participants) and from 950 to 1,500 subjects provided by 6 global collaborators. The prospective study material was composed of cDNA or gDNA derived from T cells, B-cell-depleted T cells, or PBMCs. Sample metadata almost always included a de-identified subject ID, COVID-19 status, age in years and sex. What the research found in general, with its limitations: The amount of clinical and demographic metadata varied by source and participant and was provided uncurated.

Enrolling through a virtual design, the prospective study's participants ranged in age from roughly 18 to 95 years and lived across some 22 United States geographic areas. To assign participants to cohorts, the prospective study relied on clinical history that participants themselves reported in a screening survey and a study questionnaire. Recovered participants in ImmuneRACE Cohort 3 were defined as having two consecutive negative NP/OP PCR tests, clearance from a healthcare professional, or resolution of symptoms. Each participant in the prospective study had whole blood, serum and a nasopharyngeal or oropharyngeal swab collected by mobile phlebotomists. Prospective study participants could optionally give additional blood draws and questionnaires over an approximately two-month period. Before DNA extraction, prospective study blood samples were shipped either frozen or at room temperature.

V is trimmed back by 0 bases and J by 0 bases, and the junction contains 8 bases that no gene match accounts for. CDR1 and CDR2 (SGHRS, YFSETQ) derive from the germline V gene. The CDR3 sequence holds 17 residues, the cysteine and phenylalanine included. Only CDR3 DNA is held: 51 bases, read in frame from base 1. This receptor was obtained from a woman aged 40 to 55 who had recovered from COVID-19. Sequencing was carried out using PBMCs or T cells enriched from blood (not recorded which). The sequence links TRBV5-1 to TRBJ2-7; TRBD2 lines up with 8 middle nucleotides. The sequenced DNA: TGCGCCAGCAGCTTGGTAGGCGGGAGGACCCACTCCTACGAGCAGTACTTC. The translation is CASSLVGGRTHSYEQYF.